The source of this T cell receptor beta chain is a study of T cell clusters in autoimmune cytopenias. Study-wide context: A median age of roughly 59 years and mean of approximately 51 years characterized healthy donor controls.

Multiplex touch-down PCR amplified TRB using TRB-A and TRB-B pools in one tube. Following a re-call of the multiplex PCR reads, TCRdb has one entry per CDR3 protein and lacks DNA. The data include some 3,000 distinct CDR3 sequences; the top ten clones carry more than 6.5%. Tens of thousands of genome equivalents of blood DNA were amplified for TRB. This clonotype is called medium-sized based on its frequency. Its antigen is as yet unknown. Study-wide results and limits: Clustering suggested that physiological T cell clusters were missing in primary autoimmune cytopenia patients.

In germline, CDR1 is MNHEY, CDR2 SVGAGI. The CDR3 length is 15 residues. These data were also filed under a second study, of T cell repertoires in aging, cancer and after chemotherapy. As that report states: Donor ages fell into six groups from 30 or younger up to 70 or older.

The chain employs TRBV6-5 and TRBJ1-5; the TCRdb call, TRBD1, lacks DNA for checking. Sequencing was performed on peripheral blood. This sequence was found in a human donor in good health. The CDR3: CASSYTTGTDQPQHF.